Following are 18 T cell receptor beta chains from one sample sequenced in a study of beta chain features in type 1 diabetes. cDNA synthesis used the whole RNA isolate, giving expressed TCRB sequences. The assay was immunoSEQ multiplex PCR, and TCRdb's table has in-frame clones only and misses some. The table includes under 950,000 clones, 15% to 20% detected once. Specimen: naive CD4+ T cells from blood. The receptors originated from a woman between 18 and 29 years old in good health.

The J gene is TRBJ2-7, the V gene TRBV28; 9 bases are shared with TRBD1. This CDR3 region has 15 residues. V lost 6 bases to trimming and J lost 5 bases; unmatched junction nucleotides: 11. Germline lookup yields CDR1 MDHEN and CDR2 SYDVKM. The CDR3 sequence: CASSAPGTGSHEQYF. CDR3 in DNA: TGTGCCAGCAGCGCTCCCGGGACAGGGTCCCACGAGCAGTACTTC.

This clone was observed once. This sequence joins TRBV9 and TRBJ2-1; TRBD2 is a possible D gene (5 bases). V lost 4 bases, J lost 8 bases, and 10 bases lay in between. The CDR3 runs to 12 residues. Germline lookup yields CDR1 SGDLS and CDR2 YYNGEE. In DNA, the CDR3 is TGTGCCAGCAGCTCTAGCCTCGATGAGCAGTTCTTC. Its protein product is CASSSSLDEQFF. Full variable domain (rest looked up from reference TRBV9 and TRBJ2-1): DSGVTQTPKHLITATGQRVTLRCSPRSGDLSVYWYQQSLDQGLQFLIQYYNGEERAKGNILERFSAQQFPDLHSELNLSSLELGDSALYFCASSSSLDEQFFGPGTRLTVL.

V is TRBV19 and J is TRBJ2-7, with TRBD1 matching 10 bases. Germline V lookup: CDR1 LNHDA, CDR2 SQIVND (reference sequence). This CDR3 has 15 residues. J gave up 3 bases and V 3 bases, and 5 bases lay outside the gene matches. The CDR3 bases are TGTGCCAGTAGTATCCGGACAGGGGGTAGCTACGAGCAGTACTTC. Translated: CASSIRTGGSYEQYF.

This clone showed up just a few times. The CDR3 is CASSVGFGGATGNTIYF. In DNA, the CDR3 is TGTGCCAGCAGCGTAGGGTTCGGTGGGGCTACTGGAAACACCATATATTTT. This sequence joins TRBV9 and TRBJ1-3; D is possibly TRBD1 (5 bases). V dropped 0 bases and J dropped 2 bases, with 15 bases sitting between them. Germline loops: CDR1 SGDLS, CDR2 YYNGEE. This CDR3 has 17 residues.

This clone has more than one count but fewer than ten. The rearrangement uses TRBV20-1 and TRBJ2-3, with 9 positions matching TRBD2. The length of the CDR3 is 11 residues. The V segment lost 8 bases and the J segment 6 bases; nucleotides outside the gene matches: 3. Germline assignment: CDR1 DFQATT and CDR2 SNEGSKA (reference sequence). The DNA for the CDR3 is TGCAGTTTAGCGGGAGAGGATACGCAGTATTTT. Residues: CSLAGEDTQYF.

The chain employs TRBV5-1 and TRBJ2-3; weak D call: TRBD2 (6 bases). V shed 1 base and J shed 3 bases, with 24 bases lying between them. Germline CDR1 and CDR2: SGHRS and YFSETQ. The CDR3 contains 19 residues. CDR3 coding DNA: TGCGCCAGCAGCTTGATCGGAGGCCCAGGCGGGGAGGAAACAGATACGCAGTATTTT. The encoded protein is CASSLIGGPGGEETDTQYF. The full variable domain, completed using reference TRBV5-1 and TRBJ2-3, is KAGVTQTPRYLIKTRGQQVTLSCSPISGHRSVSWYQQTPGQGLQFLFEYFSETQRNKGNFPGRFSGRQFSNSRSEMNVSTLELGDSALYLCASSLIGGPGGEETDTQYFGPGTRLTVL.

This chain links TRBV21-1 with TRBJ2-2; no check of the table's D call, TRBD1, against the DNA was made. TRBV21-1 is a pseudogene locus. The CDR3 is 17 residues long. The CDR3 region is CASSFSGTYDDTGELFF. The CDR3 bases are TGTGCCAGCAGCTTCTCCGGGACATATGACGACACCGGGGAGCTGTTTTTT.

The table lists this clone with a few counts. The genes are TRBV28 and TRBJ1-2, with a possible D match to TRBD1 (6 bases). The germline gives CDR1 MDHEN, CDR2 SYDVKM. CDR3 length: 14 amino acids. The germline V and J ends were trimmed by 3 bases and 7 bases, with 15 bases remaining between them. CDR3 nucleotide sequence: TGTGCCAGCAGTTTGTCCCAGGGGCGGGGTGGCTACACCTTC. Amino acid sequence: CASSLSQGRGGYTF.

This clone was observed a few times. The rearrangement links TRBV18 to TRBJ2-5; a possible D gene is TRBD1 (6 bases). CDR1 is KGHSH and CDR2 is LQKENI in the germline V gene. This CDR3 region has 15 residues. V lost 6 bases, J lost 2 bases, and 16 bases lay in between. CDR3 in amino acids: CASSLLDSEQETQYF. CDR3 nucleotide sequence: TGTGCCAGCTCCCTTCTGGACAGCGAACAAGAGACCCAGTACTTC.

The V and J genes are TRBV4-1 and TRBJ1-5; TRBD1 matches 7 bases. This CDR3 region has 15 residues. Germline CDR1 reads MGHRA; CDR2 reads YSYEKL. After removal of 3 bases from V and 7 bases from J, the junction contained 9 bases not matched to a gene. CDR3 bases: TGCGCCAGCAGCCAGGGCGACAGGGAGGCGCAGCCCCAGCATTTT. It codes for CASSQGDREAQPQHF.

The chain employs TRBV15 and TRBJ1-1; D is unresolved. The CDR3 totals 13 residues. V lost 4 bases, J lost 1 base, and 7 bases lay in between. Germline V gene sequence: CDR1 LNHNV, CDR2 YYDKDF (reference sequence). CDR3 residues: CATSMGKNTEAFF. In nucleotides, the CDR3 is TGTGCCACCAGCATGGGGAAGAACACTGAAGCTTTCTTT.

The V gene is TRBV7-3, the J gene TRBJ2-2, with 7 bases lining up with TRBD1. V dropped 3 bases and J dropped 8; count of bases not matched to a gene: 3. There are 13 residues in the CDR3. The germline V gene encodes CDR1 SGHTA and CDR2 FQGTGA. This chain's CDR3 is CASSLTGMGELFF. CDR3 coding DNA: TGTGCCAGCAGCTTGACAGGGATGGGGGAGCTGTTTTTT.

Remarks on this clone: Other nucleotide sequences from this sample produce the same CDR3. The rearrangement uses TRBV29-1 and TRBJ2-6; the D is unclear. CDR1 is SQVTM and CDR2 is ANQGSEA in the germline V gene. Trimming shortened V by 4 bases and J by 0 bases, and 4 bases separated the two germline ends. The CDR3 loop spans 13 amino acids. DNA for the CDR3: TGCAGCGTTGTCGGCTCTGGGGCCAACGTCCTGACTTTC. Protein: CSVVGSGANVLTF. Full variable domain (remainder filled in from reference TRBV29-1 and TRBJ2-6): SAVISQKPSRDICQRGTSLTIQCQVDSQVTMMFWYRQQPGQSLTLIATANQGSEATYESGFVIDKFPISRPNLTFSTLTVSNMSPEDSSIYLCSVVGSGANVLTFGAGSRLTVL.

This clone was counted only a few times. The rearrangement joins TRBV7-9 to TRBJ2-7; weak D call: TRBD1 (6 bases). Trimming removed 5 bases from V and 6 bases from J, with 11 bases in between. This CDR3 spans 12 amino acids. Germline lookup yields CDR1 SEHNR and CDR2 FQNEAQ (reference sequence). CDR3 nucleotides: TGTGCCAGCAGCCCAGGGGCGGTCGAGCAGTACTTC. Residues: CASSPGAVEQYF.

This clone was recorded a few times. This chain joins TRBV28 and TRBJ2-7; D may be TRBD1 (5 bases). V gave up 7 bases and J gave up 3 bases, with 10 bases separating them. Per the germline V gene, CDR1 is MDHEN and CDR2 is SYDVKM. The CDR3 sequence is 12 residues long. CDR3 amino acids: CASNERGYEQYF. The CDR3 DNA sequence: TGTGCCAGCAATGAAAGGGGCTACGAGCAGTACTTC.

This clone was observed a few times. CDR3 DNA: TGCGCCACCGCCCAGACGTACCAAGAGACCCAGTACTTC. Its protein product is CATAQTYQETQYF. The chain carries TRBV5-1 and TRBJ2-5; D not resolved. This CDR3 has 13 amino acids. Trimming pared 9 bases from V and 0 bases from J, leaving 12 bases between. Germline lookup yields CDR1 SGHRS and CDR2 YFSETQ. Filled out from reference TRBV5-1 and TRBJ2-5, the complete variable domain reads KAGVTQTPRYLIKTRGQQVTLSCSPISGHRSVSWYQQTPGQGLQFLFEYFSETQRNKGNFPGRFSGRQFSNSRSEMNVSTLELGDSALYLCATAQTYQETQYFGPGTRLLVL.

This clone was counted once. The DNA for the CDR3 is TGTGCCAGCAGGGGGGGCGGCTTCCCGAACGACGAGCAGTACTTC. Translating gives CASRGGGFPNDEQYF. The chain combines TRBV28 with TRBJ2-5; D is perhaps TRBD1 or TRBD2 (6 bases each). The DNA end lines up better with TRBJ2-7; the J call may be wrong. The CDR3 contains 15 residues. Germline V CDR1 and CDR2: MDHEN, SYDVKM.

The chain links TRBV7-9 to TRBJ2-1; 7 nucleotides match TRBD2. CDR1 and CDR2 (germline): SEHNR, FQNEAQ (reference sequence). There are 16 residues in the CDR3. With 5 bases clipped from V and 2 bases from J, the junction kept 9 bases outside the gene matches. This chain's CDR3 is CASSRPGLPPYNEQFF. Here the CDR3 DNA reads TGTGCCAGCAGCCGTCCGGGACTACCACCCTACAATGAGCAGTTCTTC.